This passage covers 8 T cell receptor beta chains from one sample sequenced in a study of T cell responses to AZD1222 COVID-19 vaccine. Sequencing was performed with immunoSEQ multiplex PCR; in TCRdb, only in-frame clones are kept and a portion is missing. The data hold some 150,000 clones, with over 85% observed a single time. The sample in question was peripheral blood, obtained on day 0 of AZD1222 vaccination. The receptor set was obtained from an adult in good health.

In its sample, this clone was seen once. V gene TRBV5-1 combines with J gene TRBJ2-2; 10 positions match TRBD2. From germline, CDR1 is SGHRS and CDR2 YFSETQ. J was trimmed by 7 bases and V by 0 bases; bases with no gene match: 0. The CDR3 consists of 14 residues. This CDR3 is CASSLGLAGGELFF. The CDR3 region has the DNA TGCGCCAGCAGCTTGGGACTAGCGGGCGGGGAGCTGTTTTTT.

This chain joins TRBV5-4 and TRBJ1-2; a possible D gene is TRBD1 (5 bases). Germline CDR1 SGHNT, CDR2 YYREEE (reference sequence). V was pared by 5 bases and J by 4 bases, with 12 bases between. The CDR3 has 13 residues. The CDR3, as DNA: TGTGCCAGCAGTTTCCGACAGCGCTATGGCTACACCTTC. Translation gives CASSFRQRYGYTF.

The CDR3 sequence: CATSDNLEPQHF. The CDR3, as DNA: TGTGCCACCAGTGATAATCTGGAGCCCCAGCATTTT. The chain recombines TRBV24-1 with TRBJ1-5; D unclear. Germline V gene lookup returns CDR1 KGHDR and CDR2 SFDVKD. V shed 3 bases and J shed 8 bases, with 7 bases lying between them. This CDR3 spans 12 amino acids.

The CDR3 region has the DNA TGTGCCTGGAGTGGCGGGGGGGCCGGGGCCTACGAGCAGTACTTC. Protein product: CAWSGGGAGAYEQYF. This chain connects TRBV30 to TRBJ2-7; 9 bases match TRBD2. Germline CDR1 is GTSNPN and CDR2 is SVGIG (reference sequence). Unmatched junction bases numbered 6, after V lost 1 base and J lost 2 bases. The CDR3 extends over 15 amino acids.

The chain uses TRBV5-1 and TRBJ2-3; 8 nucleotides align to TRBD1. Germline values: CDR1 SGHRS, CDR2 YFSETQ. The CDR3 sequence is 14 residues long. Losses at the gene ends were 4 bases for V and 5 bases for J; bases not matched to a gene: 6. CDR3 sequence reads: CASSLQGVEDTQYF. The CDR3 nucleotides read TGCGCCAGCAGCCTACAGGGGGTGGAAGATACGCAGTATTTT.

The V call is TRBV2, the J call TRBJ1-2; 9 bases line up with TRBD1. CDR3 length equals 14 residues. Germline V CDR1 and CDR2: SNHLY, FYNNEI. V lost 6 bases, J lost 2 bases, and 4 bases stayed unmatched. CDR3 DNA sequence: TGTGCCAGCAGGGGGACAGGGTGGAACTATGGCTACACCTTC. Protein product: CASRGTGWNYGYTF.

The rearrangement uses TRBV2 and TRBJ1-5, with 8 positions matching TRBD1. CDR1 and CDR2 (germline): SNHLY, FYNNEI. J lost 5 bases, V lost 3 bases, and 3 bases had no gene match. The CDR3 contains 14 residues. This chain's CDR3 is CASSEDRDHQPQHF. The DNA of the CDR3 is TGTGCCAGCAGTGAGGACAGGGACCATCAGCCCCAGCATTTT.

The chain recombines TRBV9 with TRBJ1-6; D is undetermined. Between the trimmed V and J ends, which lost 3 bases and 9 bases, there was a span of 16 bases. The CDR3 has 15 amino acids. Germline CDR1 is SGDLS and CDR2 is YYNGEE. This chain's CDR3 is CASSAGDPSVSPLHF. The DNA for the CDR3 is TGTGCCAGCAGCGCAGGAGACCCCTCGGTTTCACCCCTCCACTTT.